This T cell receptor (beta chain) was obtained from a study of blood T cell repertoires in COVID-19. Germline V gene lookup returns CDR1 LNHNV and CDR2 YYDKDF (reference sequence). This CDR3 has 15 amino acids. Trimming pared 0 bases from V and 5 bases from J, leaving 10 bases between. Assay used: immunoSEQ multiplex PCR; TCRdb lists only in-frame clones, some missing. The table records around 230,000 clones, about 90% of them present only once. This chain joins TRBV15 and TRBJ2-2, with a tentative D call TRBD1 (6 bases). The TCR originated in a man aged 55-75 years who had recovered from COVID-19. Sequenced input: peripheral blood. In nucleotides, the CDR3 is TGTGCCACCAGCAGAGATCAGGGGTTAACCGGGGAGCTGTTTTTT. It translates to CATSRDQGLTGELFF.